The clone carrying this TCR beta chain came up many times. What it binds is not known. The data were taken from a study of blood T cells in healthy people across ages. Study at large: Per two T cells, template switching captured roughly one barcoded beta molecule. Study observations and caveats: Roughly linear declines in TCR beta diversity per million T cells occurred with age.

Combining a sample-barcoded 5' primer with a J-beta primer mix, a second PCR ran for roughly 7 to 12 cycles. A template-switch adaptor that had 12 random nucleotides put a tag on each cDNA molecule. TCRdb re-analysed the 5' RACE reads in MiXCR, keeping a single row per CDR3 protein. Of some 900,000 distinct CDR3 sequences detected, 25% to 30% appear once; the ten largest clones hold 17%. In germline, CDR1 is DFQATT, CDR2 SNEGSKA (reference sequence). The CDR3 is 14 residues long. The trim removed 5 bases at V and 4 bases at J, leaving 10 bases unmatched. The authors isolated at least 6.5 million PBMCs per sample.

Sequencing was done on a sample of blood. The TCR comes from an elderly woman in good health. The genes are TRBV20-1 and TRBJ2-5; 7 positions match TRBD2. The DNA of the CDR3 is TGCAGTGCTCAAGGCTTCGAGCGGGGAGAGACCCAGTACTTC. This translates into CSAQGFERGETQYF.